This T cell receptor (beta chain) originates from a study of OX40 agonist ivuxolimab in advanced cancers. For the study at large: In this trial design, patients received ivuxolimab intravenously at 0.01 to 10 mg/kg every 2 weeks.

Comments on this clone: Its antigen is undetermined.

Whole-study findings and limits: Relative to CD4+, CD8+ T cells held more expanded clones on average.

Profiling relied on immunoSEQ multiplex PCR, and the TCRdb table lists in-frame clones only, not all of them. The table lists about 73,000 clones, about nine tenths of them singletons, with approximately 10% in the top ten. This CDR3 has 13 amino acids. Per germline, CDR1 SGHTA and CDR2 FQGTGA. The ends were cut back, 5 bases at V and 10 bases at J, with 18 bases in the middle. Excluded were patients having autoimmune disease history or systemic immunosuppression. Sequenced here: CD4+ or CD8+ T cells sorted from blood, sampled in a trial of the OX40 agonist ivuxolimab. The chain couples TRBV7-3 to TRBJ2-7, with D possibly TRBD2 on 6 matching bases. The receptor's source is an adult with an advanced solid tumor such as melanoma, head and neck, liver or kidney cancer. The CDR3 coding sequence is TGTGCCAGCAGCGTATTAGCGGAGGGCTCTCAGTACTTC. Encoded protein: CASSVLAEGSQYF.